This T cell receptor beta chain is drawn from a study of cytomegalovirus exposure and HLA in healthy donors. Sequencing was performed with immunoSEQ multiplex PCR; in TCRdb, only in-frame clones are kept and a portion is missing. The sample contains some 140,000 clones, approximately 80% of which appear only once. General study points: It was confirmed in vitro that a few of the CMV-associated chains were specific for CMV antigens. Cytomegalovirus association was listed for approximately 160 TCR beta chains.

To note about this clone: Its cognate antigen is unknown.

The CDR3 covers 14 residues. Germline CDR1 is MDHEN and CDR2 is SYDVKM. V was clipped by 3 bases and J by 1 base, with 7 bases between them. The chain employs TRBV28 and TRBJ2-4; D might be TRBD1 (6 bases). The specimen was PBMCs. This TCR was sampled from a man between 25 and 39 years old in good health and CMV-seropositive. The CDR3 bases are TGTGCCAGCAGTTTGGGGGCCGCCAAAAACATTCAGTACTTC. Translated, it gives CASSLGAAKNIQYF.